This entry lists 5 T cell receptor beta chains sequenced from one sample in a study of blood T cell repertoires in COVID-19. The protocol was immunoSEQ multiplex PCR, while the TCRdb copy is restricted to in-frame clones and leaves out a portion. The sample has 250,000 to 350,000 clones, roughly 90% seen once; the top ten hold 2.6%. Sequencing was done on a sample of PBMCs or T cells enriched from blood (not recorded which). These receptors were taken from a man aged 60-69 years who had recovered from COVID-19.

The chain combines TRBV9 with TRBJ1-1; 10 bases line up with TRBD1. Trimming at V came to 4 bases and at J to 6 bases, leaving 9 bases not matched to a gene. CDR1 is SGDLS and CDR2 is YYNGEE in the germline V gene. The CDR3 covers 15 residues. The DNA for the CDR3 is TGTGCCAGCAGCCCGACAGGGGGCGCTGAATCTGAAGCTTTCTTT. Residues: CASSPTGGAESEAFF.

The V and J genes are TRBV2 and TRBJ1-5, with 7 nucleotides matching TRBD1. The ends lost 3 bases at V and 4 bases at J; junction bases unmatched: 3. Germline V gene data show CDR1 as SNHLY and CDR2 as FYNNEI. This CDR3 contains 14 residues. Written as DNA, the CDR3 is TGTGCCAGCAGTGATAGGGGGCGGAATCAGCCCCAGCATTTT. Translation: CASSDRGRNQPQHF.

This clone was detected only once. The chain carries TRBV27 and TRBJ2-7; 8 nucleotides line up with TRBD1. This CDR3 region has 15 residues. Trimming removed 6 bases from V and 5 bases from J; junction bases left unmatched: 12. Germline-derived CDR1 and CDR2 are MNHEY and SMNVEV (reference sequence). The CDR3 sequence: CASSLTWTGFHEQYF. The CDR3 nucleotides are TGTGCCAGCAGCCTAACCTGGACAGGGTTTCACGAGCAGTACTTC.

V gene TRBV6-5 combines with J gene TRBJ1-2, with unresolved D. Trimming removed 6 bases from V and 8 bases from J, with 16 bases in between. This CDR3 spans 13 amino acids. CDR1 is MNHEY, CDR2 SVGAGI, per germline. The CDR3 protein is CASSRPEGGGYTF. The CDR3 nucleotides read TGTGCCAGCAGCCGACCGGAGGGAGGGGGCTACACCTTC.

This clone was recorded a few times. The chain combines TRBV3-1 (or the pseudogene TRBV3-2) with TRBJ1-1, with a tentative D call TRBD1 (5 bases). CDR1 is LGHDT, CDR2 YNNKEL, per germline (reference sequence). CDR3 length: 12 amino acids. Trimming shortened V by 7 bases and J by 11 bases, and 17 bases separated the two germline ends. The CDR3 bases are TGTGCCAGCACCACAGGCGGGGGTTTGGCTTTCTTT. This translates into CASTTGGGLAFF.